These T cell receptor beta chains were read from a single sample in a study of CD8 T cells in ankylosing spondylitis. TCRdb re-called the 5' RACE reads through MiXCR, storing one row per CDR3 protein. This table has around 490,000 distinct CDR3 sequences, less than 6% appearing once. Sequenced: blood, either unsorted or a sorted T cell fraction (not recorded which). The receptors derive from a male donor with ankylosing spondylitis. CDR3s leave out the opening cysteine and the closing phenylalanine or tryptophan. For some rows the clone size is stated as once, few or many, or as a class when expanded; others skip it.

>TRBV20-1|TRBJ2-7|.
SALPGLGFYEQY
>TRBV20-1|TRBJ2-5|many
SARGLDGQETQY
>TRBV5-1|TRBJ1-6|many
ASSSTTGGGTYNSPLH
>TRBV5-6|TRBJ1-2|many
ASSPRPGSSAFT
>TRBV6-1|TRBJ1-3|many
ASIGRRDRISGNTIY
>TRBV15|TRBJ2-7|many
ATSRDEWAGGREQY
>TRBV20-1|TRBJ2-1|many
SADGSYPHNEQF
>TRBV12-3/TRBV12-4|TRBJ2-3|.
ASRTSGNTQY
>TRBV20-1|TRBJ2-1|many
SAERDRDEQF
>TRBV7-2|TRBJ1-2|many
ASSLNPRQVGYT
>TRBV5-1|TRBJ1-2|few
ASSFQQGKGYGYT
>TRBV18|TRBJ2-3|many
ASSPTSGGDPDTQY
>TRBV7-9|TRBJ1-1|many
ASSLVGKEAF
>TRBV5-1|TRBJ2-7|many
ASSFSGQGGEQY
>TRBV10-3|TRBJ2-1|many
APSGRPGPANEQF
>TRBV7-2|TRBJ1-2|many
ASSTQGNGYT
>TRBV5-6|TRBJ2-7|many
ASSGRAILSSYEQY
>TRBV7-2|TRBJ1-4|.
ASSLRNSYNEKLF
>TRBV4-1|TRBJ1-1|many
ASSQDRIMNTEAF
>TRBV6-2/TRBV6-3|TRBJ2-5|many
ASSYWREETQY
>TRBV7-2|TRBJ2-1|many
ASSYPGLAGYNEQF
>TRBV3-1|TRBJ1-6|many
ASSQGDVNSPLH
>TRBV5-1|TRBJ2-1|few
ASSLVGDRGGNEQF
>TRBV3-1|TRBJ2-2|.
ASCPSPGTGDPNTGELF
>TRBV7-8|TRBJ2-3|few
ASSLKFGGLATDTQY
>TRBV6-1|TRBJ1-1|many
ASLRPGMNTEAF
>TRBV4-3|TRBJ2-7|many
ASSQGAQYPSYEQY
>TRBV11-2|TRBJ1-4|many
ASSLLGASLNEKLF
>TRBV10-3|TRBJ1-2|many
AISSTGDGYT
>TRBV20-1|TRBJ2-5|many
SAPLRGETQY
>TRBV7-2|TRBJ2-6|few
ASRYLRQDGANVLT
>TRBV5-6|TRBJ2-5|many
ASSPDGGQETQY
>TRBV29-1|TRBJ1-1|.
SVGGGKGMNTEAF
>TRBV11-1|TRBJ1-2|many
ASSPTWVTGKPGNYGYT
>TRBV29-1|TRBJ2-3|many
SVGPRADTQY
>TRBV4-1|TRBJ2-3|many
ASSRPYDTQY
>TRBV12-3/TRBV12-4|TRBJ2-1|many
ASSLLSNEQF
>TRBV29-1|TRBJ1-5|many
SVGGDQPQH
>TRBV20-1|TRBJ2-5|many
SASDAGMETQY
>TRBV7-2|TRBJ2-7|few
ASGGMAGLSYEQY
>TRBV4-3|TRBJ2-3|many
ASSARLGTVTDDTQY
>TRBV9|TRBJ1-1|many
ASSVGPSNTEAF